This is a list of T cell receptor beta chains from one sample in a study of blood T cell repertoires in COVID-19. Sequencing was performed with immunoSEQ multiplex PCR; in TCRdb, only in-frame clones are kept and a portion is missing. The sample consists of approximately 160,000 clones, approximately 86% of them appearing once. The material sequenced was peripheral blood. All receptors derive from a man between 60 and 70 years old with COVID-19, enrolled during active disease. Each CDR3 is given with its conserved first and last residue. Each record gives: V gene, D gene, clone size, J gene, CDR3 protein, CDR3 DNA. The D gene is left open where the match is weak. Size is stated for part of the rows, as once, few or many counts, or as a class when the clone is expanded.

v_gene: TRBV10-3
d_gene: TRBD1
abundance: NA
j_gene: TRBJ2-5
CDR3aa: CAISRTGSQETQYF
CDR3nt: TGTGCCATCAGTAGGACAGGGTCTCAAGAGACCCAGTACTTC

v_gene: TRBV5-4
d_gene: TRBD1
abundance: NA
j_gene: TRBJ2-7
CDR3aa: CASSYGTGSGPYEQYF
CDR3nt: TGTGCCAGCAGTTATGGGACAGGGTCCGGGCCCTACGAGCAGTACTTC

v_gene: TRBV30
d_gene: NA
abundance: NA
j_gene: TRBJ2-5
CDR3aa: CAWSRGGVETQYF
CDR3nt: TGTGCCTGGTCCCGAGGGGGTGTGGAGACCCAGTACTTC

v_gene: TRBV11-3
d_gene: TRBD1
abundance: few
j_gene: TRBJ2-4
CDR3aa: CASSLAGTGGLNIQYF
CDR3nt: TGTGCCAGCAGCCTCGCGGGGACAGGGGGCTTGAACATTCAGTACTTC

v_gene: TRBV2
d_gene: TRBD2
abundance: NA
j_gene: TRBJ2-2
CDR3aa: CASRQQSGIGELFF
CDR3nt: TGTGCCAGCAGACAACAGAGCGGGATCGGGGAGCTGTTTTTT

v_gene: TRBV24-1
d_gene: NA
abundance: NA
j_gene: TRBJ1-5
CDR3aa: CATSDPQGSNQPQHF
CDR3nt: TGTGCCACCAGTGATCCTCAGGGTAGCAATCAGCCCCAGCATTTT

v_gene: TRBV5-1
d_gene: TRBD1
abundance: NA
j_gene: TRBJ2-4
CDR3aa: CASSLGSGQGITVKNIQYF
CDR3nt: TGCGCCAGCAGCTTGGGATCGGGACAGGGGATTACGGTCAAAAACATTCAGTACTTC

v_gene: TRBV11-2
d_gene: NA
abundance: NA
j_gene: TRBJ1-1
CDR3aa: CASSPRAGWTTEAFF
CDR3nt: TGTGCCAGCAGCCCCCGCGCAGGGTGGACGACTGAAGCTTTCTTT

v_gene: TRBV24-1
d_gene: TRBD1
abundance: NA
j_gene: TRBJ2-1
CDR3aa: CATSDWDRGLDNEQFF
CDR3nt: TGTGCCACCAGTGATTGGGACAGGGGGCTCGACAATGAGCAGTTCTTC

v_gene: TRBV19
d_gene: NA
abundance: NA
j_gene: TRBJ2-3
CDR3aa: CASRQIQGVGTDTQYF
CDR3nt: TGTGCCAGTCGACAGATACAGGGAGTCGGCACAGATACGCAGTATTTT

v_gene: TRBV6-5
d_gene: TRBD1
abundance: NA
j_gene: TRBJ2-1
CDR3aa: CASSYAGQVNNEQFF
CDR3nt: TGTGCCAGCAGTTACGCGGGACAGGTAAACAATGAGCAGTTCTTC

v_gene: TRBV15
d_gene: NA
abundance: NA
j_gene: TRBJ1-2
CDR3aa: CATSRDGGRLRDLPYGYTF
CDR3nt: TGTGCCACCAGCAGAGACGGAGGGCGTCTAAGGGATCTTCCCTATGGCTACACCTTC

v_gene: TRBV12-3/TRBV12-4
d_gene: NA
abundance: NA
j_gene: TRBJ1-1
CDR3aa: CASTPGGRTEAFF
CDR3nt: TGTGCCAGCACCCCCGGGGGTCGGACTGAAGCTTTCTTT

v_gene: TRBV12-5
d_gene: NA
abundance: NA
j_gene: TRBJ1-2
CDR3aa: CASGTGIGGLGGYTF
CDR3nt: TGTGCTAGTGGTACCGGCATTGGCGGGCTGGGGGGCTACACCTTC

v_gene: TRBV6-5
d_gene: TRBD1
abundance: NA
j_gene: TRBJ2-7
CDR3aa: CASSTGQGGREQYF
CDR3nt: TGTGCCAGCAGTACGGGACAGGGAGGCAGGGAGCAGTACTTC

v_gene: TRBV28
d_gene: NA
abundance: NA
j_gene: TRBJ1-2
CDR3aa: CASSLGRGLLNYGYTF
CDR3nt: TGTGCCAGCAGCTTGGGGAGGGGTCTTCTTAACTATGGCTACACCTTC

v_gene: TRBV5-1
d_gene: TRBD2
abundance: NA
j_gene: TRBJ2-1
CDR3aa: CASSSSGGADPHEQFF
CDR3nt: TGCGCCAGCAGCTCCAGCGGGGGGGCGGACCCCCATGAGCAGTTCTTC

v_gene: TRBV6-1
d_gene: TRBD1
abundance: NA
j_gene: TRBJ2-3
CDR3aa: CASSEGTGSATQYF
CDR3nt: TGTGCCAGCAGTGAAGGGACAGGGAGCGCTACGCAGTATTTT

v_gene: TRBV7-8
d_gene: TRBD2
abundance: once
j_gene: TRBJ2-7
CDR3aa: CASSLLAGTSGPYEQYF
CDR3nt: TGTGCCAGCAGCTTATTAGCCGGGACTAGCGGACCGTACGAGCAGTACTTC

v_gene: TRBV5-4
d_gene: NA
abundance: NA
j_gene: TRBJ1-1
CDR3aa: CASSFAISMNTEAFF
CDR3nt: TGTGCCAGCAGCTTCGCGATTTCGATGAACACTGAAGCTTTCTTT

v_gene: TRBV6-1
d_gene: NA
abundance: NA
j_gene: TRBJ2-7
CDR3aa: CASSDPIMSSYEQYF
CDR3nt: TGTGCCAGCAGTGACCCGATCATGAGCTCCTACGAGCAGTACTTC

v_gene: TRBV21-1
d_gene: NA
abundance: NA
j_gene: TRBJ2-1
CDR3aa: CASSMTGVNEQFF
CDR3nt: TGTGCCAGCAGCATGACAGGGGTCAATGAGCAGTTCTTC

v_gene: TRBV29-1
d_gene: NA
abundance: NA
j_gene: TRBJ2-7
CDR3aa: CSVGQAYEQYF
CDR3nt: TGCAGCGTTGGACAGGCCTACGAGCAGTACTTC

v_gene: TRBV18
d_gene: TRBD1
abundance: NA
j_gene: TRBJ1-2
CDR3aa: CASSPGTGGLANYGYTF
CDR3nt: TGTGCCAGCTCACCCGGGACAGGGGGCCTAGCTAACTATGGCTACACCTTC

v_gene: TRBV7-8
d_gene: TRBD2
abundance: NA
j_gene: TRBJ2-7
CDR3aa: CASSLGLAGTGAYF
CDR3nt: TGTGCCAGCAGCCTCGGTCTAGCGGGGACCGGCGCCTACTTC

v_gene: TRBV19
d_gene: NA
abundance: NA
j_gene: TRBJ1-5
CDR3aa: CASRNRGNQPQHF
CDR3nt: TGTGCCAGTAGAAACAGGGGCAATCAGCCCCAGCATTTT

v_gene: TRBV11-2
d_gene: TRBD1
abundance: NA
j_gene: TRBJ2-3
CDR3aa: CASSLGGTAAQYF
CDR3nt: TGTGCCAGCAGCTTAGGGGGGACAGCAGCGCAGTATTTT

v_gene: TRBV4-1
d_gene: NA
abundance: many
j_gene: TRBJ2-2
CDR3aa: CASSQGLGLNTGELFF
CDR3nt: TGCGCCAGCAGCCAGGGCTTGGGACTCAACACCGGGGAGCTGTTTTTT

v_gene: TRBV11-3
d_gene: TRBD1
abundance: NA
j_gene: TRBJ1-1
CDR3aa: CASTRGTDNTEAFF
CDR3nt: TGTGCCAGCACCAGGGGGACAGACAACACTGAAGCTTTCTTT

v_gene: TRBV6-2/TRBV6-3
d_gene: TRBD2
abundance: NA
j_gene: TRBJ2-7
CDR3aa: CASSSRSGGRTYEQYF
CDR3nt: TGTGCCAGCAGTTCCCGTTCTGGCGGGAGGACCTACGAGCAGTACTTC

v_gene: TRBV19
d_gene: NA
abundance: NA
j_gene: TRBJ1-5
CDR3aa: CASSTGKRSNQPQHF
CDR3nt: TGTGCCAGTAGTACAGGGAAGAGGAGCAATCAGCCCCAGCATTTT

v_gene: TRBV5-5
d_gene: NA
abundance: NA
j_gene: TRBJ1-5
CDR3aa: CASSHNENSNQPQHF
CDR3nt: TGTGCCAGCAGCCACAATGAAAATAGCAATCAGCCCCAGCATTTT

v_gene: TRBV14
d_gene: NA
abundance: NA
j_gene: TRBJ2-1
CDR3aa: CASSRNRDYNEQFF
CDR3nt: TGTGCCAGCAGCAGAAACAGAGATTACAATGAGCAGTTCTTC

v_gene: TRBV14
d_gene: NA
abundance: NA
j_gene: TRBJ1-3
CDR3aa: CASSQLRGGSSGNTIYF
CDR3nt: TGTGCCAGCAGCCAACTAAGGGGCGGAAGCTCTGGAAACACCATATATTTT

v_gene: TRBV15
d_gene: TRBD1
abundance: NA
j_gene: TRBJ1-2
CDR3aa: CATSSRDRGLFGYTF
CDR3nt: TGTGCCACCAGCAGCCGGGACAGGGGGCTTTTTGGCTACACCTTC

v_gene: TRBV7-3
d_gene: TRBD2
abundance: NA
j_gene: TRBJ2-3
CDR3aa: CASSPGGAGVTDTQYF
CDR3nt: TGTGCCAGCAGCCCTGGGGGAGCGGGAGTTACAGATACGCAGTATTTT

v_gene: TRBV6-4
d_gene: TRBD2
abundance: NA
j_gene: TRBJ2-2
CDR3aa: CASSPGLAISGELFF
CDR3nt: TGTGCCAGCAGCCCAGGACTAGCAATTTCCGGGGAGCTGTTTTTT

v_gene: TRBV14
d_gene: NA
abundance: NA
j_gene: TRBJ2-5
CDR3aa: CASSQFGTGVQETQYF
CDR3nt: TGTGCCAGCAGCCAATTCGGGACTGGGGTCCAAGAGACCCAGTACTTC

v_gene: TRBV19
d_gene: NA
abundance: NA
j_gene: TRBJ2-5
CDR3aa: CASKDSSIQETQYF
CDR3nt: TGTGCCAGTAAGGACAGCTCAATTCAAGAGACCCAGTACTTC

v_gene: TRBV29-1
d_gene: TRBD1
abundance: NA
j_gene: TRBJ2-1
CDR3aa: CSAGTGINEQFF
CDR3nt: TGCAGCGCCGGGACAGGGATCAATGAGCAGTTCTTC

v_gene: TRBV7-2
d_gene: TRBD2
abundance: NA
j_gene: TRBJ2-1
CDR3aa: CASSLAASGGGYNEQFF
CDR3nt: TGTGCCAGCAGCTTAGCGGCTAGCGGGGGAGGCTACAATGAGCAGTTCTTC

v_gene: TRBV7-2
d_gene: TRBD2
abundance: once
j_gene: TRBJ2-3
CDR3aa: CASSLAGGLAGNTQYF
CDR3nt: TGTGCCAGCAGCTTAGCCGGGGGACTAGCGGGAAATACGCAGTATTTT

v_gene: TRBV24-1
d_gene: NA
abundance: NA
j_gene: TRBJ1-1
CDR3aa: CATSDSGGALTEAFF
CDR3nt: TGTGCCACCAGTGATTCGGGAGGAGCCCTCACTGAAGCTTTCTTT

v_gene: TRBV28
d_gene: NA
abundance: NA
j_gene: TRBJ1-2
CDR3aa: CASRRTPNYGYTF
CDR3nt: TGTGCCAGCAGGAGGACACCGAACTATGGCTACACCTTC

v_gene: TRBV7-2
d_gene: NA
abundance: NA
j_gene: TRBJ1-3
CDR3aa: CASSQDTSSGNTIYF
CDR3nt: TGTGCCAGCAGCCAGGACACGAGCTCTGGAAACACCATATATTTT

v_gene: TRBV4-3
d_gene: NA
abundance: once
j_gene: TRBJ1-1
CDR3aa: CASSQEDHTEAFF
CDR3nt: TGCGCCAGCAGCCAGGAGGACCATACAGAAGCTTTCTTT

v_gene: TRBV5-6
d_gene: TRBD2
abundance: NA
j_gene: TRBJ2-3
CDR3aa: CASSLRGGPEDTQYF
CDR3nt: TGTGCCAGCAGCCTTCGGGGGGGGCCGGAAGATACGCAGTATTTT

v_gene: TRBV24-1
d_gene: TRBD1
abundance: NA
j_gene: TRBJ2-1
CDR3aa: CATSETGTGYNEQFF
CDR3nt: TGTGCCACCAGTGAAACCGGGACAGGCTACAATGAGCAGTTCTTC

v_gene: TRBV18
d_gene: TRBD1
abundance: NA
j_gene: TRBJ2-7
CDR3aa: CASSPPPGTDDYEQYF
CDR3nt: TGTGCCAGCTCACCACCTCCCGGGACAGACGACTACGAGCAGTACTTC

v_gene: TRBV7-6
d_gene: NA
abundance: NA
j_gene: TRBJ1-1
CDR3aa: CASSHGGQLNTEAFF
CDR3nt: TGTGCCAGCAGTCACGGGGGGCAGTTGAACACTGAAGCTTTCTTT

v_gene: TRBV5-1
d_gene: NA
abundance: NA
j_gene: TRBJ2-2
CDR3aa: CASSPWTVKNTGELFF
CDR3nt: TGCGCCAGCAGCCCTTGGACAGTAAAGAACACCGGGGAGCTGTTTTTT

v_gene: TRBV18
d_gene: NA
abundance: NA
j_gene: TRBJ2-7
CDR3aa: CASSPGGGQSYEQYF
CDR3nt: TGTGCCAGCTCCCCAGGGGGGGGGCAATCCTACGAGCAGTACTTC

v_gene: TRBV10-3
d_gene: TRBD1
abundance: once
j_gene: TRBJ1-1
CDR3aa: CAISEPGQGGEF
CDR3nt: TGTGCCATCAGTGAGCCCGGACAGGGGGGAGAATTT

v_gene: TRBV25-1
d_gene: NA
abundance: NA
j_gene: TRBJ2-5
CDR3aa: CASSESDRQETQYF
CDR3nt: TGTGCCAGCAGTGAATCGGACAGACAAGAGACCCAGTACTTC

v_gene: TRBV5-1
d_gene: NA
abundance: NA
j_gene: TRBJ2-4
CDR3aa: CASTPEGGHPTIQYF
CDR3nt: TGCGCCAGCACCCCTGAAGGAGGCCATCCGACCATTCAGTACTTC

v_gene: TRBV6-5
d_gene: TRBD1
abundance: NA
j_gene: TRBJ1-1
CDR3aa: CASNRDSMNTEAFF
CDR3nt: TGTGCCAGCAATAGGGACAGTATGAACACTGAAGCTTTCTTT

v_gene: TRBV15
d_gene: NA
abundance: NA
j_gene: TRBJ1-2
CDR3aa: CATSRDGGRLRDLYGYTF
CDR3nt: TGTGCCACCAGCAGAGATGGGGGGAGACTCAGAGACCTCTATGGCTACACCTTC

v_gene: TRBV11-2
d_gene: TRBD1
abundance: NA
j_gene: TRBJ1-1
CDR3aa: CASSLEDRMNTEAFF
CDR3nt: TGTGCCAGCAGCTTAGAGGACAGGATGAACACTGAAGCTTTCTTT

v_gene: TRBV3-1/TRBV3-2
d_gene: NA
abundance: NA
j_gene: TRBJ2-1
CDR3aa: CASSQAGSSYNEQFF
CDR3nt: TGTGCCAGCAGCCAAGCGGGATCCTCCTACAATGAGCAGTTCTTC